This TCR beta chain was sequenced during a study of OX40 agonist ivuxolimab in advanced cancers. In terms of the full investigation: Ivuxolimab was an agonistic, fully human IgG2 monoclonal antibody directed against OX40 (CD134), a costimulatory receptor. Intravenous ivuxolimab was administered to patients every 2 weeks at six dose levels: 0.01, 0.1, 0.3, 1.5, 3 and 10 mg/kg. Of the roughly 51 dose-escalation patients, hepatocellular carcinoma was present in about 20, melanoma in some 15, renal cell carcinoma in 9 and head and neck cancer in 9. The dose-escalation cohort was 82.7% male with a mean age of approximately 60 years, ranging from about 23 to 85. Patients were allowed to have had prior anti-PD-1, anti-PD-L1 or anti-CTLA-4 therapy, and 40% of the dose-escalation patients had been treated with checkpoint inhibitors. Three dose-escalation patients achieved partial responses, one with hepatocellular carcinoma and two with cutaneous melanoma. The purpose of peripheral TCRbeta sequencing was to test whether ivuxolimab changed TCR sequence diversity and led to clonal T-cell expansion. The paper covers the monotherapy dose-escalation part of the phase I ivuxolimab trial, which included N of about 50 patients.

In regard to this clone: What this receptor recognizes is not known. Qualities for individual bases were not recorded, and no much larger clone is one base off.

General study outcomes and caveats: Antigen specificity was not determined for the clonally expanded peripheral T cells. Low levels of normalized T-cell clonal expansion were also seen in some nonresponding patients. Clonal expansion of both CD4+ and CD8+ blood T cells was observed from baseline to week 6 at doses 0.1 to 3.0 mg/kg. After ivuxolimab, CD8+ T cells had more expanded clones than CD4+ T cells on average. In the 0.1-3.0 mg/kg groups, partial responders were among the patients with the lowest normalized peripheral clonal expansion, particularly in CD8+ T cells.

For sequencing of the TCRbeta CDR3 region, genomic DNA was extracted from the sorted cells. The immunoSEQ Assay was used for sequencing of TCRbeta CDR3 regions. This is the immuneACCESS table as TCRdb keeps it, with only in-frame sequences that have V and J called. A part of the clones is gone; compared with another copy, unresolved V genes explain less than half, and the rest is unexplained. The sample records under 85,000 clones, about 90% of which are singletons. The ten largest make up roughly 2.5% of the sample. Inclusive of the bounding cysteine and phenylalanine, the CDR3 is 13 residues long. Only the CDR3 part of the read is kept: 39 bases, read in frame from the first base. The germline V gene sets CDR1 to SGHRS and CDR2 to YFSETQ. The trial excluded patients who had a history of autoimmune disease or were on systemic immunosuppression. Peripheral blood for TCR sequencing was collected from all dose cohorts at baseline, on cycle 4 day 1, and on cycle 7 day 1. The samples were taken from a phase I, first-in-human, multicenter, open-label dose-escalation trial of ivuxolimab. The trial enrolled adults with locally advanced or metastatic head and neck squamous cell, hepatocellular, melanoma or renal cell carcinoma. Before TCR sequencing, CD4+ and CD8+ T cells were separately sorted from peripheral blood.

The sequence derives from an adult with an advanced solid tumor such as melanoma, head and neck, liver or kidney cancer. The chain uses TRBV5-1 and TRBJ2-5; the D gene is perhaps TRBD1, on 5 matching bases. The J call is uncertain, as TRBJ2-7 better fits the DNA end. Sequenced here: CD4+ or CD8+ T cells sorted from blood, sampled in a trial of the OX40 agonist ivuxolimab. The CDR3 reads as follows: CASSFQGSYEQYF. The sequenced DNA: TGCGCCAGCAGCTTTCAGGGCTCCTACGAGCAGTACTTC.